This T cell receptor (beta chain) was observed in a study of molecular identifiers for immune sequencing clone quantification. Study in general: Replicate RNA came from 20,000 or 100,000 naive CD8 cells and was split five ways, and four parts were sequenced.

The CDR3 contains 15 residues. CDR1 is LGHNA and CDR2 is YSLEER in the germline V gene. V was cut by 1 base and J by 3 bases, with 12 bases left in between. In the sort, naive CD8 T cells were defined as CD8+CD4-CCR7+CD45RA+. This clonotype was seen a handful of times. Previously described methods and listed TCR primers produced bulk TCR libraries. MiXCR was run by TCRdb on the PCR reads, yielding one entry per CDR3 protein. The sample contains under 350,000 distinct CDR3 sequences, under 25% of which appear only once. The sequence derives from a human donor in good health. Some libraries in this study had Jurkat cell RNA spiked in. Sequencing was done on a sample of naive CD8+ T cells from blood, with Jurkat cell RNA spiked in. Subset denoted: FACS-sorted CD8+CD4-CCR7+CD45RA+ naive T cells. This chain uses TRBV4-3 with TRBJ1-1; possibly TRBD1 for D (5 bases). The CDR3 DNA follows: TGCGCCAGCAGCCAAGGGTCCGGGGGGTACACTGAAGCTTTCTTT. Its protein is CASSQGSGGYTEAFF.